This T cell receptor beta chain originates from a study of OX40 agonist ivuxolimab in advanced cancers. Study-wide background: Intravenous ivuxolimab was administered to patients every 2 weeks at 0.01 to 10 mg/kg. The study reported partial responses in three patients: one hepatocellular carcinoma, two cutaneous melanoma. Study-level points and caveats: Antigen specificity was not determined for the expanded peripheral T cells.

Notes on this clone: Its antigen is as yet unknown.

Method: immunoSEQ multiplex PCR; TCRdb's copy keeps in-frame clones and lacks some. The sample consists of about 46,000 clones, roughly 90% of them appearing once. The V gene lost 5 bases and the J gene lost 6 bases, with 19 bases spanning the gap. Germline CDR1 reads SEHNR; CDR2 reads FQNEAQ (reference sequence). The CDR3 contains 16 residues. This TCR was recovered from an adult with an advanced solid tumor such as melanoma, head and neck, liver or kidney cancer. Material: CD4+ or CD8+ T cells sorted from blood, obtained in a trial of the OX40 agonist ivuxolimab. The chain uses TRBV7-9 and TRBJ1-4, with D tentatively TRBD1 (6 bases). The CDR3 sequence: CASSLMGAGRDEKLFF. DNA of the CDR3: TGTGCCAGCAGCCTCATGGGGGCAGGGCGGGATGAAAAACTGTTTTTT.